Below, 30 T cell receptor beta chains from the same sample are listed, as sequenced in a study of T cell responses to AZD1222 COVID-19 vaccine (dated by TCRdb to the early 2020s). The method behind the library was the immunoSEQ multiplex PCR assay. TCRdb took over this immuneACCESS table, retaining in-frame rearrangements with V and J assigned. Such tables are incomplete; in checked studies, under half of the missing clones stem from an unresolved V gene, and the remainder is unexplained. The sample table lists approximately 100,000 clones, 92% of them with a count of one. The ten largest make up roughly 1.1% of the sample. This sample's time point label indicates: baseline before first vaccination. The material was peripheral blood, obtained on day 0 of AZD1222 vaccination. Source of these receptors: an adult in good health.

The chain carries TRBV28 and TRBJ2-3; no clear D. The CDR3 length is 17 residues. Germline CDR1 is MDHEN and CDR2 is SYDVKM. V gave up 3 bases and J gave up 0 bases, with 16 bases separating them. The DNA of the CDR3 is TGTGCCAGCAGTTTCGCTAGTTTTTACTCTAGCACAGATACGCAGTATTTT. This sequence encodes CASSFASFYSSTDTQYF.

CDR3 DNA: TGCGCCAGCAGCCAAACGACTAGGTCTGGTACGCAGTATTTT. Translation: CASSQTTRSGTQYF. The V and J genes are TRBV4-3 and TRBJ2-3; possibly TRBD2 for D (6 bases). The V end was cut by 2 bases, the J end by 8 bases, with 14 bases between. This CDR3 is built from 14 residues. Germline CDR1 LGHNA, CDR2 YSLEER.

The genes are TRBV28 and TRBJ1-4, with a weak D call TRBD1 (6 bases). CDR3 length: 14 amino acids. Trimming took off 6 bases at V and 7 bases at J, with 15 bases between the two ends. Germline V gives CDR1 MDHEN, CDR2 SYDVKM. The CDR3 spells CASSLTGYGEKLFF. Written as DNA, the CDR3 is TGTGCCAGCAGCCTCACAGGGTATGGTGAAAAACTGTTTTTT.

The chain couples TRBV7-3 to TRBJ2-2; D remains unclear. The CDR3 is 15 residues long. The V gene lost 5 bases and the J gene lost 0 bases, with 10 bases spanning the gap. Germline CDR1 is SGHTA and CDR2 is FQGTGA. Written as DNA, the CDR3 is TGTGCCAGCAGCCCGACACGCGCGAACACCGGGGAGCTGTTTTTT. This translates into CASSPTRANTGELFF.

CDR3 sequence: CAWTVGYEQYF. In DNA form, the CDR3 reads TGTGCCTGGACGGTGGGCTACGAGCAGTACTTC. The rearrangement links TRBV30 to TRBJ2-7; the D is unclear. The V and J ends lost 4 bases and 3 bases respectively, with 7 bases between them. The CDR3 sequence is 11 residues long. Germline CDR1 reads GTSNPN; CDR2 reads SVGIG (reference sequence).

The chain combines TRBV6-6 with TRBJ1-3, with unresolved D. The germline CDR1 and CDR2 sequences are MNHNY and SVGAGI (reference sequence). V was cut by 5 bases and J by 4 bases, with 15 bases left in between. The CDR3 extends over 15 amino acids. CDR3 protein: CASSPGEAYGNTIYF. DNA of the CDR3: TGTGCCAGCAGTCCTGGGGAGGCTTACGGAAACACCATATATTTT.

The chain joins TRBV29-1 to TRBJ2-7; 10 nucleotides line up with TRBD1. CDR1 and CDR2 (germline): SQVTM, ANQGSEA. J gave up 6 bases and V 3 bases, and 8 bases lay outside the gene matches. This CDR3 contains 14 residues. The CDR3 sequence is CSVDRTGGKGEQYF. DNA of the CDR3: TGCAGCGTTGACCGGACAGGGGGTAAAGGCGAGCAGTACTTC.

This chain uses TRBV6-5 with TRBJ1-3, with 10 bases fitting TRBD1. This CDR3 is built from 15 residues. J was trimmed by 0 bases and V by 10 bases; bases with no gene match: 6. Germline V gives CDR1 MNHEY, CDR2 SVGAGI. CDR3 nucleotides: TGTGCCACCACCCGGACAGGGGGCTCTGGAAACACCATATATTTT. Protein: CATTRTGGSGNTIYF.

The chain employs TRBV7-2 and TRBJ2-3; TRBD2 matches 11 bases. The V segment lost 2 bases and the J segment 1 base; nucleotides outside the gene matches: 5. This CDR3 has 17 amino acids. CDR1 is SGHTA, CDR2 FQGNSA, per germline. The CDR3 DNA reads TGTGCCAGCAGCTTACCCTCGGGACTAGCGGGCACAGATACGCAGTATTTT. Protein sequence: CASSLPSGLAGTDTQYF.

The CDR3 is CASSARGANEKLFF. CDR3 sequence (DNA): TGTGCCAGCAGCGCCCGGGGCGCTAATGAAAAACTGTTTTTT. The chain recombines TRBV9 with TRBJ1-4; the D gene is possibly TRBD1 (5 bases). V was cut by 3 bases and J by 3 bases, with 9 bases left in between. This CDR3 has 14 residues. Per germline, CDR1 SGDLS and CDR2 YYNGEE.

The J gene is TRBJ1-1, the V gene TRBV12-5; no definite D call. Trimming removed 0 bases from V and 3 bases from J, with 5 bases in between. The CDR3 consists of 13 residues. The germline gives CDR1 LGHNT, CDR2 FRNRAP. CDR3 in DNA: TGTGCTAGTGGTTTGGTATCAGACACTGAAGCTTTCTTT. Translating it yields CASGLVSDTEAFF.

The chain couples TRBV19 to TRBJ1-2; D is uncertain. The V end lost 3 bases, the J end lost 6 bases, and 17 bases lay between the germline ends. The germline V gene encodes CDR1 LNHDA and CDR2 SQIVND (reference sequence). The CDR3 has 15 amino acids. CDR3 DNA sequence: TGTGCCAGTAGTATGGGTGTCATGGATCGTAATGGCTACACCTTC. As protein: CASSMGVMDRNGYTF. Variable domain in full (rest from reference TRBV19 and TRBJ1-2): DGGITQSPKYLFRKEGQNVTLSCEQNLNHDAMYWYRQDPGQGLRLIYYSQIVNDFQKGDIAEGYSVSREKKESFPLTVTSAQKNPTAFYLCASSMGVMDRNGYTFGSGTRLTVV.

As concerns this clone: This same CDR3 is encoded by further DNA sequences in the sample. The chain recombines TRBV29-1 with TRBJ2-5; tentative D call: TRBD2 (5 bases). This CDR3 contains 12 residues. Trimming removed 6 bases from V and 3 bases from J, with 11 bases in between. CDR1 and CDR2 from the germline V gene are SQVTM and ANQGSEA. The CDR3 sequence is CSVGDREETQYF. In nucleotides, the CDR3 is TGCAGCGTGGGAGATAGGGAAGAGACCCAGTACTTC.

The V and J genes are TRBV7-2 and TRBJ1-6, with TRBD1 as a possible D gene (5 bases). The V and J ends lost 3 bases and 7 bases respectively, with 10 bases between them. Germline V lookup: CDR1 SGHTA, CDR2 FQGNSA. The CDR3 loop spans 14 amino acids. The CDR3 DNA sequence: TGTGCCAGCAGCTTCAGGGAGGAAAATTCACCCCTCCACTTT. Encoded protein: CASSFREENSPLHF.

This chain joins TRBV30 and TRBJ2-7; D gene ambiguous. Germline V lookup: CDR1 GTSNPN, CDR2 SVGIG (reference sequence). The CDR3 is 10 amino acids. The ends were cut back, 5 bases at V and 1 base at J, with 3 bases in the middle. The CDR3 DNA reads TGTGCCTGGGGGTCCTACGAGCAGTACTTC. Protein sequence: CAWGSYEQYF.

The J gene is TRBJ2-7, the V gene TRBV6-5; TRBD2 matches 9 bases. Germline V gives CDR1 MNHEY, CDR2 SVGAGI. The ends lost 0 bases at V and 5 bases at J; junction bases unmatched: 5. The CDR3 sequence is 15 residues long. The CDR3 loop reads CASSYSRTSVHEQYF. CDR3 nucleotide sequence: TGTGCCAGCAGTTACTCCCGGACTAGCGTCCACGAGCAGTACTTC.

This chain connects TRBV19 to TRBJ2-1, with 11 bases identical to TRBD2. Germline V gene data show CDR1 as LNHDA and CDR2 as SQIVND (reference sequence). V was pared by 4 bases and J by 0 bases, with 8 bases of the junction left unmatched. There are 18 residues in the CDR3. This chain's CDR3 is CASSKSSGRGSSYNEQFF. In DNA form, the CDR3 reads TGTGCCAGTAGTAAGAGTAGCGGGAGGGGGAGCTCCTACAATGAGCAGTTCTTC.

The J gene is TRBJ1-5, the V gene TRBV5-3; D is uncertain. TRBV5-3 is an open reading frame whose function is uncertain. Trimming shortened V by 2 bases and J by 7 bases, and 22 bases separated the two germline ends. The CDR3 covers 17 residues. The CDR3 region is CARSFRPGVPRGQPQHF. CDR3 DNA: TGTGCCAGAAGCTTTCGGCCGGGAGTCCCTCGAGGGCAGCCCCAGCATTTT.

The chain is built from TRBV7-9 and TRBJ1-6, with D possibly TRBD1 on 5 matching bases. The germline V gene encodes CDR1 SEHNR and CDR2 FQNEAQ (reference sequence). With 5 bases removed from V and 11 bases from J, the gap between germline ends came to 19 bases. The CDR3 covers 15 residues. CDR3: CASSENAGAETPLHF. The CDR3 DNA sequence: TGTGCCAGCAGCGAAAATGCTGGGGCAGAGACACCCCTCCACTTT.

The rearrangement joins TRBV24-1 to TRBJ1-4, with 11 bases aligning to TRBD1. Germline trimming cut 10 bases from V and 6 bases from J; bases unmatched to any gene: 3. CDR3 size: 13 residues. The germline gives CDR1 KGHDR, CDR2 SFDVKD. For the CDR3, the DNA is TGTGCCACGTCGGGACAGGGGGATGAAAAACTGTTTTTT. Amino acids: CATSGQGDEKLFF.

Turning to this clone: One end of the junction fails to match germline, which may point to a read error. The gene calls are TRBV9 and TRBJ2-5; TRBD1 or TRBD2 may be the D gene (7 bases each). The CDR3 runs 15 residues. CDR1 SGDLS and CDR2 YYNGEE come from the germline V gene. The CDR3 DNA reads as TGTGCCCGCAGCGGCGGGGGCAGGGGGGCCGAGACCCAGTACTTC. Residues: CARSGGGRGAETQYF. Complete variable domain (other parts from reference TRBV9 and TRBJ2-5): DSGVTQTPKHLITATGQRVTLRCSPRSGDLSVYWYQQSLDQGLQFLIQYYNGEERAKGNILERFSAQQFPDLHSELNLSSLELGDSALYFCARSGGGRGAETQYFGPGTRLLVL.

This clone showed up just once. Other DNA sequences in the sample encode the same CDR3. The chain combines TRBV4-3 with TRBJ2-5; no definite D call. V was trimmed by 0 bases and J by 5 bases, leaving 4 bases between them. The CDR3 extends over 12 amino acids. Germline-derived CDR1 and CDR2 are LGHNA and YSLEER. CDR3 coding DNA: TGCGCCAGCAGCCAAGACAGGGAGACCCAGTACTTC. This codes for CASSQDRETQYF.

This clone was counted a few times. The chain couples TRBV4-1 to TRBJ2-2, with 9 bases that match TRBD1. The CDR3 consists of 18 residues. Per the germline V gene, CDR1 is MGHRA and CDR2 is YSYEKL. After removal of 3 bases from V and 1 base from J, the junction contained 9 bases not matched to a gene. CDR3 bases: TGCGCCAGCAGCCATCCCGGGACAGGGCCGCAGAACACCGGGGAGCTGTTTTTT. Translation gives CASSHPGTGPQNTGELFF.

The chain employs TRBV5-6 and TRBJ1-4; a weak D match, TRBD1 (5 bases). Trimming stripped 4 bases from V and 5 bases from J, with 9 bases between. The germline V gene encodes CDR1 SGHDT and CDR2 YYEEEE. The CDR3 runs 13 residues. CDR3 coding DNA: TGTGCCAGCAGCACTGACAGAAATGAAAAACTGTTTTTT. The encoded protein is CASSTDRNEKLFF.

The chain is built from TRBV18 and TRBJ1-3, with 8 bases matching TRBD1. Germline CDR1 is KGHSH and CDR2 is LQKENI. Trimming at V came to 3 bases and at J to 6 bases, leaving 1 base not matched to a gene. This CDR3 spans 13 amino acids. CDR3 residues: CASSPGQENTIYF. CDR3 bases: TGTGCCAGCTCACCGGGACAGGAAAACACCATATATTTT.

This clone was counted between two and nine times. DNA of the CDR3: TGTGCCAGCAGCCTTGGACTAGCGGGAGTCAACGAGCAGTACTTC. Amino acid sequence: CASSLGLAGVNEQYF. The chain employs TRBV11-3 and TRBJ2-7; TRBD2 matches at 13 bases. Germline lookup yields CDR1 SGHNT and CDR2 YENEEA. The ends lost 5 bases at V and 5 bases at J; junction bases unmatched: 6. The CDR3 spans 15 residues.

This clone appeared once. V gene TRBV6-6 combines with J gene TRBJ1-4, with D unclear. CDR3 length equals 13 residues. With 5 bases removed from V and 3 bases from J, the gap between germline ends came to 7 bases. Germline V gene sequence: CDR1 MNHNY, CDR2 SVGAGI (reference sequence). The CDR3 DNA follows: TGTGCCAGCAGTATTAGCGCTAATGAAAAACTGTTTTTT. It encodes CASSISANEKLFF.

V is TRBV27 and J is TRBJ1-1; D not certain. Trimming pared 6 bases from V and 4 bases from J, leaving 18 bases between. The CDR3 loop spans 15 amino acids. Looked up from germline, CDR1 is MNHEY and CDR2 is SMNVEV (reference sequence). CDR3 residues: CASREALGAGTEAFF. DNA of the CDR3: TGTGCCAGCAGGGAGGCCTTGGGAGCGGGCACTGAAGCTTTCTTT.

This chain joins TRBV5-1 and TRBJ1-5, with D uncertain. The CDR3 has 14 residues. Germline loops: CDR1 SGHRS, CDR2 YFSETQ. The V end was cut by 0 bases, the J end by 7 bases, with 11 bases between. CDR3 protein: CASSLDGPRQPQHF. The CDR3 DNA follows: TGCGCCAGCAGCTTGGATGGTCCAAGACAGCCCCAGCATTTT.

V and J are TRBV5-4 and TRBJ1-2, with D unclear. V shed 4 bases and J shed 4 bases, with 14 bases lying between them. The length of the CDR3 is 14 residues. In germline, CDR1 is SGHNT, CDR2 YYREEE (reference sequence). The CDR3 spells CASSQRTEFYGYTF. CDR3 sequence (DNA): TGTGCCAGCAGCCAGAGGACGGAGTTCTATGGCTACACCTTC.